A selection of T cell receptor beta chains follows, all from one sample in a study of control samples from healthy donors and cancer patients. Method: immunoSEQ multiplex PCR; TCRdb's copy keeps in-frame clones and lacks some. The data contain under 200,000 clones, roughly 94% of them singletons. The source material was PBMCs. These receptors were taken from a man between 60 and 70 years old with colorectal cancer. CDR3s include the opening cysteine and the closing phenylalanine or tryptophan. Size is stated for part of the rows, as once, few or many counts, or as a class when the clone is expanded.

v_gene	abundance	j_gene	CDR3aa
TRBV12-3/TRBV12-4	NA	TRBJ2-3	CASSPITDTQYF
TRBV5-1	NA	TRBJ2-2	CASSLSQGKNTGELFF
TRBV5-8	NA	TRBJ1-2	CASSVRGANGYTF
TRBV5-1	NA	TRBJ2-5	CASTRTVKETQYF
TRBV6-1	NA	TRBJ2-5	CASSEMGQGARGETQYF
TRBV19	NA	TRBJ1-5	CASSTRTDVFNQPQHF
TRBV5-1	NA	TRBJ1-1	CASSETGGTNTEAFF
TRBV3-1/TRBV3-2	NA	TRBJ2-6	CASSQDSVGRPSGANVLTF
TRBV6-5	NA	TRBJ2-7	CATFRTGKTF
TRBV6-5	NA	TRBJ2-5	CATPGQQETQYF
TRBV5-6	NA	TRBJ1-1	CASSLEAARPNTEAFF
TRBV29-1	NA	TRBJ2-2	CSVRDLNTGELFF
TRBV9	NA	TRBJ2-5	CASSVAPQGAGETQYF
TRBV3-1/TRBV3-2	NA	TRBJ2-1	CASSQGLAGNEQFF
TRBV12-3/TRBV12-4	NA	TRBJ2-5	CASSRAETQYF
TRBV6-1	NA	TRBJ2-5	CASSDRLAGNQETQYF
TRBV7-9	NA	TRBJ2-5	CASSEGTQETQYF
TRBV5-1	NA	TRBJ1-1	CASSPGTENTEAFF
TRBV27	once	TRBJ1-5	CASSWGIPLDQPQHF
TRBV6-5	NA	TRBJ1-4	CASTTWPGGGEKLFF
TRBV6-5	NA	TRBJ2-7	CASASTYEQYF
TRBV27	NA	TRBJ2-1	CASSMGQGNTYEQFF